This T cell receptor beta chain was obtained from a study of control samples from healthy donors and cancer patients. The trim removed 0 bases at V and 0 bases at J, leaving 3 bases unmatched. Germline CDR1 is SGHRS and CDR2 is YFSETQ. The CDR3 length is 15 residues. Clones were read by immunoSEQ multiplex PCR, and TCRdb kept only the in-frame ones, dropping some. Among roughly 370,000 clones listed, 75% to 95% were seen once. The chain couples TRBV5-1 to TRBJ2-7, with 7 bases fitting TRBD1. This sequence was found in a man in his forties or fifties with head and neck cancer. The specimen sequenced was PBMCs. The CDR3 DNA is TGCGCCAGCAGCTTGGGGACAGGTATCTCCTACGAGCAGTACTTC. Translation gives CASSLGTGISYEQYF.